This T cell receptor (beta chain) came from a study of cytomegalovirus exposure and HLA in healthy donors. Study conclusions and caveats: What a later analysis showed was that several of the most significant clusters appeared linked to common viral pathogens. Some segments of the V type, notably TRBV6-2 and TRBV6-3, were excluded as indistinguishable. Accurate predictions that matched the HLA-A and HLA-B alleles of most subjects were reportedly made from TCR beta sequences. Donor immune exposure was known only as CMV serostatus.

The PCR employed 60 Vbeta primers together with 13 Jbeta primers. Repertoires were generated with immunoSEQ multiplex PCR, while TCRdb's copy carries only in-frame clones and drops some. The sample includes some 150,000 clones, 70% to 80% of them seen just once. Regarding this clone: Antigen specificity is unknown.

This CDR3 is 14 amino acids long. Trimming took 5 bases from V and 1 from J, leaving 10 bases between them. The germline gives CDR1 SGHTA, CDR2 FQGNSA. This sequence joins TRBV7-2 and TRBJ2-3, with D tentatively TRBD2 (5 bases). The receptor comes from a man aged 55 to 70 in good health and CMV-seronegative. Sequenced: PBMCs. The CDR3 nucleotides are TGTGCCAGCAGCCGGGCGCGGGGCACAGATACGCAGTATTTT. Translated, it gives CASSRARGTDTQYF. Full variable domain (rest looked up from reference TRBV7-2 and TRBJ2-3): GAGVSQSPSNKVTEKGKDVELRCDPISGHTALYWYRQSLGQGLEFLIYFQGNSAPDKSGLPSDRFSAERTGGSVSTLTIQRTQQEDSAVYLCASSRARGTDTQYFGPGTRLTVL.